Shown below are 4 T cell receptor beta chains from a single sample sequenced in a study of T cell responses to AZD1222 COVID-19 vaccine (dated by TCRdb to the early 2020s). The library was prepared using the immunoSEQ multiplex PCR assay. TCRdb re-hosts the immuneACCESS table, in-frame sequences only. Its copies lack some clones; in the studies checked, an unresolved V gene accounts for under half of them, and the cause for the rest is not known. Here the sample has more than 95,000 clones; approximately 86% occur a single time. The top ten clonotypes cover approximately 3% of the sample. Explained via the paper, the time point label denotes: about 28 days (+/-7) after the second vaccine dose. The treatment or condition label corresponds to: meningococcal conjugate vaccine given as trial control. Sequencing was performed on peripheral blood, taken 28 days after the second dose of the MenACWY control vaccine. Every receptor here comes from an adult who received the MenACWY meningococcal vaccine as a control.

The V gene is TRBV6-5, the J gene TRBJ2-7, with D hard to call. This CDR3 is 14 amino acids long. The V gene lost 6 bases and the J gene lost 4 bases, with 16 bases spanning the gap. Germline V gene data show CDR1 as MNHEY and CDR2 as SVGAGI. CDR3 DNA: TGTGCCAGCAGCCAACTCGGAGCGACTTACGAGCAGTACTTC. Residues: CASSQLGATYEQYF.

The J gene is TRBJ1-2, the V gene TRBV6-2 or TRBV6-3, with D unresolved. Germline lookup yields CDR1 MNHEY and CDR2 SVGEGT. With 2 bases removed from V and 3 bases from J, the gap between germline ends came to 4 bases. The CDR3 has 12 residues. Written as DNA, the CDR3 is TGTGCCAGCAGTTACAGGGACTATGGCTACACCTTC. Encoded protein: CASSYRDYGYTF.

The J gene is TRBJ1-1, the V gene TRBV11-2; tentatively, D is TRBD1 (5 bases). Per germline, CDR1 SGHAT and CDR2 FQNNGV. The V end was cut by 5 bases, the J end by 1 base, with 14 bases between. The CDR3 spans 15 residues. The CDR3 here is CASSIPGGENTEAFF. CDR3 in DNA: TGTGCCAGCAGCATCCCCGGGGGGGAGAACACTGAAGCTTTCTTT.

This chain uses TRBV7-9 with TRBJ2-3; 7 nucleotides match TRBD2. The V segment lost 1 base and the J segment 0 bases; nucleotides outside the gene matches: 1. The germline V gene encodes CDR1 SEHNR and CDR2 FQNEAQ (reference sequence). The CDR3 is made up of 15 amino acids. CDR3 residues: CASSLGSGSTDTQYF. As DNA, the CDR3 is TGTGCCAGCAGCTTAGGTAGCGGGAGCACAGATACGCAGTATTTT.